Shown below are 8 T cell receptor beta chains from a single sample sequenced in a study of blood T cell repertoires in COVID-19. Assay: immunoSEQ multiplex PCR; the TCRdb copy retains only in-frame clones and omits some. The sample holds under 350,000 clones, 85% seen once. Sequenced input: peripheral blood. The receptor set was obtained from a human donor in a cohort sampled during active COVID-19.

The rearrangement uses TRBV18 and TRBJ2-7; 8 bases map to TRBD1. Per germline, CDR1 KGHSH and CDR2 LQKENI. The CDR3 is 16 amino acids. Trimming took 3 bases from V and 3 from J; bases not matched to a gene: 10. The DNA for the CDR3 is TGTGCCAGCTCACCGGGACAGGCTAAGGGATACTACGAGCAGTACTTC. Its translation is CASSPGQAKGYYEQYF. The whole variable domain, filled in from reference TRBV18 and TRBJ2-7, reads NAGVMQNPRHLVRRRGQEARLRCSPMKGHSHVYWYRQLPEEGLKFMVYLQKENIIDESGMPKERFSAEFPKEGPSILRIQQVVRGDSAAYFCASSPGQAKGYYEQYFGPGTRLTVT.

The chain uses TRBV3-1 (or the pseudogene TRBV3-2) and TRBJ1-5; 8 bases fit TRBD1. The CDR3 spans 15 residues. Germline CDR1 and CDR2: LGHDT and YNNKEL (reference sequence). Trimming cost V 0 bases and J 7 bases; bases outside gene matches: 5. The CDR3 sequence: CASSQDAGGGQPQHF. Written as DNA, the CDR3 is TGTGCCAGCAGCCAAGATGCAGGGGGCGGGCAGCCCCAGCATTTT.

The chain couples TRBV27 to TRBJ2-7, with D maybe TRBD2 (7 bases). Per the germline V gene, CDR1 is MNHEY and CDR2 is SMNVEV (reference sequence). The V end was cut by 3 bases, the J end by 3 bases, with 18 bases between. The CDR3 loop spans 16 amino acids. CDR3 protein: CASSFWGRGGGYEQYF. The CDR3 DNA follows: TGTGCCAGCAGTTTTTGGGGGCGCGGGGGTGGCTACGAGCAGTACTTC.

The chain links TRBV18 to TRBJ2-6, with TRBD1 matching over 7 bases. This CDR3 spans 18 amino acids. The ends lost 6 bases at V and 2 bases at J; junction bases unmatched: 13. Germline V CDR1 and CDR2: KGHSH, LQKENI. CDR3 in amino acids: CASSPLGTDGTGANVLTF. CDR3 nucleotide sequence: TGTGCCAGCTCGCCCTTGGGGACAGACGGTACTGGGGCCAACGTCCTGACTTTC.

The chain links TRBV7-9 to TRBJ1-2, with D perhaps matching TRBD1 (5 bases). V was cut by 5 bases and J by 2 bases, with 18 bases left in between. The length of the CDR3 is 16 residues. Germline-derived CDR1 and CDR2 are SEHNR and FQNEAQ (reference sequence). In nucleotides, the CDR3 is TGTGCCAGCAGCGACACAGGATTCTCATCAAACTATGGCTACACCTTC. This sequence encodes CASSDTGFSSNYGYTF.

In its sample, this clone was seen once. This rearrangement joins TRBV27 to TRBJ2-1; 8 bases are a match to TRBD2. Trimming removed 7 bases from V and 7 bases from J; junction bases left unmatched: 9. The CDR3 totals 14 residues. Germline V gene sequence: CDR1 MNHEY, CDR2 SMNVEV (reference sequence). The CDR3 protein is CASKDGRAQNEQFF. As DNA, the CDR3 is TGTGCCAGCAAAGACGGGAGGGCTCAAAATGAGCAGTTCTTC.

V and J are TRBV19 and TRBJ2-1, with 7 bases aligning to TRBD2. This CDR3 has 17 amino acids. Losses at the gene ends were 6 bases for V and 0 bases for J; bases not matched to a gene: 11. Germline V lookup: CDR1 LNHDA, CDR2 SQIVND (reference sequence). The CDR3 coding sequence is TGTGCCAGTAGCACTCAAAATCGGGGGGTCTCCTACAATGAGCAGTTCTTC. Its protein product is CASSTQNRGVSYNEQFF.

The J gene is TRBJ2-4, the V gene TRBV9, with a possible D match to TRBD1 (5 bases). V lost 3 bases and J 7 bases, leaving 14 bases between the germline ends. Germline V gene lookup returns CDR1 SGDLS and CDR2 YYNGEE. The CDR3 has 14 amino acids. The CDR3 sequence is CASSERSQGNIQYF. The CDR3 DNA sequence: TGTGCCAGCAGCGAGAGGTCCCAGGGTAACATTCAGTACTTC.